This T cell receptor beta chain was recorded in a study of T cells in Graves' hyperthyroidism and ophthalmopathy. Study-level findings and limits: Separation of ophthalmopathy from stable hyperthyroidism was achieved by a 13 V-J model.

This clonotype was counted many times. Its antigen is unidentified. Amplified TCR beta CDR3 regions derived from RNA transcripts. Researchers ran a first-round RT-PCR on the TCR CDR3 using the HTBI primer set. TCRdb processed the multiplex PCR reads anew with MiXCR; each CDR3 protein has one entry. The sample has 300,000 to 450,000 distinct CDR3 sequences, roughly 17% seen once. Germline assignment: CDR1 MDHEN and CDR2 SYDVKM. The CDR3 length is 14 residues. The V end was cut by 5 bases, the J end by 4 bases, with 15 bases between. J is TRBJ2-7 and V is TRBV28; D possibly corresponds to TRBD2 (5 bases). The sample consisted of blood. The clonotype originates from a woman aged 25-40 years with Graves' hyperthyroidism that later progressed to Graves' ophthalmopathy. CDR3 in DNA: TGTGCCAGCAGTGCATATAGGGAGCTATACGAGCAGTACTTC. Its translation: CASSAYRELYEQYF.